The 26 T cell receptor beta chains in this list originate from one sample, sequenced in a study of early T cells in non-severe SARS-CoV-2 infection. One entry per CDR3 protein results from TCRdb running MiXCR on the 5' RACE reads. The sample contains more than 55,000 distinct CDR3 sequences, roughly 13% of which appear only once. Sequenced material: whole blood, taken at baseline. These receptors were obtained from an adult who was a healthcare worker with PCR-confirmed SARS-CoV-2 infection or an uninfected control (not recorded which).

The table lists this clonotype with many counts. The genes are TRBV7-9 and TRBJ2-1, with 9 bases aligning to TRBD1. V shed 5 bases and J 8 bases; nucleotides not matched to a gene: 19. The length of the CDR3 is 18 residues. Germline-derived CDR1 and CDR2 are SEHNR and FQNEAQ (reference sequence). The CDR3 loop reads CASSPGDWGQGDLHEQFF. Written as DNA, the CDR3 is TGTGCCAGCAGCCCCGGCGATTGGGGACAGGGTGATTTGCATGAGCAGTTCTTC.

The CDR3 DNA sequence: TGTGCCAGCAGTTCCGGGGGGCACAGCCGCACAGATACGCAGTATTTT. It is translated as CASSSGGHSRTDTQYF. The chain carries TRBV27 and TRBJ2-3; tentative D call: TRBD2 (7 bases). The CDR3 spans 16 residues. Germline V gene data show CDR1 as MNHEY and CDR2 as SMNVEV (reference sequence). Trimming removed 4 bases at V and 1 base at J, with 15 bases between.

In its sample, this clonotype was seen a few times. The rearrangement uses TRBV2 and TRBJ1-1; the match to TRBD1 covers 11 bases. CDR3 size: 19 residues. From germline, CDR1 is SNHLY and CDR2 FYNNEI. V lost 6 bases and J lost 0; bases outside the gene matches: 15. CDR3 DNA: TGTGCCAGCAGCTACCCAGGAGGACAGGGGGCAATAATGAACACTGAAGCTTTCTTT. As protein: CASSYPGGQGAIMNTEAFF.

The chain links TRBV7-9 to TRBJ2-7; D not resolved. This CDR3 has 12 amino acids. V lost 3 bases and J 1 base, leaving 4 bases between the germline ends. CDR1 and CDR2 from the germline V gene are SEHNR and FQNEAQ (reference sequence). The chain's CDR3 is CASSLGSYEQYF. Here the CDR3 DNA reads TGTGCCAGCAGCTTGGGTTCCTACGAGCAGTACTTC.

This clonotype was recorded a few times. This chain joins TRBV25-1 and TRBJ1-4; 7 nucleotides align to TRBD1. Unmatched junction bases numbered 7, after V lost 5 bases and J lost 7 bases. The V gene's germline CDR1 is MGHDK and CDR2 SYGVNS. The CDR3 covers 14 residues. The DNA for the CDR3 is TGTGCCAGCAGTCTGCGGCGGGACAGTGAAAAACTGTTTTTT. Translation gives CASSLRRDSEKLFF.

The chain links TRBV7-2 to TRBJ1-3; TRBD1 agrees at 8 bases. Looked up from germline, CDR1 is SGHTA and CDR2 is FQGNSA. The CDR3 loop spans 15 amino acids. The V gene end was trimmed by 4 bases and the J gene end by 2 bases; junction bases not matched to a gene: 4. The CDR3 protein is CASSSQQGAGNTIYF. The CDR3 nucleotides read TGTGCCAGCAGCTCCCAACAGGGGGCTGGAAACACCATATATTTT.

V usage is TRBV15 and J usage is TRBJ2-2, with TRBD2 identical over 8 bases. CDR3 length equals 14 residues. Germline V gene sequence: CDR1 LNHNV, CDR2 YYDKDF (reference sequence). The V gene end was trimmed by 7 bases and the J gene end by 5 bases; junction bases not matched to a gene: 6. CDR3 loop: CATTRSGGTGELFF. DNA for the CDR3: TGTGCCACCACACGAAGCGGGGGTACCGGGGAGCTGTTTTTT.

This clonotype was picked up a small number of times. The V gene is TRBV19, the J gene TRBJ2-1; 9 nucleotides align to TRBD2. Germline trimming cut 4 bases from V and 3 bases from J; bases unmatched to any gene: 4. This CDR3 comprises 15 residues. Per the germline V gene, CDR1 is LNHDA and CDR2 is SQIVND (reference sequence). This CDR3 is CASSKLAGYYNEQFF. In DNA form, the CDR3 reads TGTGCCAGTAGTAAACTAGCGGGCTACTACAATGAGCAGTTCTTC.

V is TRBV3-1 and J is TRBJ2-1, with D unresolved. CDR3 length: 11 residues. Germline V CDR1 and CDR2: LGHDT, YNNKEL (reference sequence). The ends were cut back, 3 bases at V and 10 bases at J, with 7 bases in the middle. The DNA of the CDR3 is TGTGCCAGCAGCCATTTGAGAGAGCAGTTCTTC. This translates into CASSHLREQFF.

The chain is built from TRBV6-2 or TRBV6-3 and TRBJ2-7, with TRBD1 identical over 8 bases. CDR3 length: 14 residues. After removal of 1 base from V and 5 bases from J, the junction contained 4 bases not matched to a gene. CDR1 and CDR2 (germline): MNHEY, SVGEGT. The CDR3 here is CASSYFRGQHEQYF. CDR3 nucleotide sequence: TGTGCCAGCAGTTACTTCAGGGGGCAGCACGAGCAGTACTTC.

The rearrangement links TRBV7-9 to TRBJ2-2, with 9 bases aligning to TRBD1. Germline loops: CDR1 SEHNR, CDR2 FQNEAQ (reference sequence). This CDR3 spans 15 amino acids. The V and J ends lost 1 base and 7 bases, in that order; junction bases with no gene match: 4. Here the CDR3 reads CASSLDRGRNGELFF. In nucleotides, the CDR3 is TGTGCCAGCAGCTTAGACAGGGGGCGCAACGGGGAGCTGTTTTTT.

This clonotype appeared many times. The chain links TRBV20-1 to TRBJ1-5, with a tentative D call TRBD1 (5 bases). V lost 4 bases and J lost 4, with 14 bases in between. Germline-derived CDR1 and CDR2 are DFQATT and SNEGSKA (reference sequence). The CDR3 covers 14 residues. For the CDR3, the DNA is TGCAGTGCTAACCGGGACCGGCTGAATCAGCCCCAGCATTTT. This sequence encodes CSANRDRLNQPQHF.

The V and J genes are TRBV6-2 or TRBV6-3 and TRBJ2-3, with TRBD2 matching over 7 bases. The CDR3 consists of 14 residues. Trimming took 8 bases from V and 8 from J; bases not matched to a gene: 13. The V gene's germline CDR1 is MNHEY and CDR2 SVGEGT. The CDR3 protein is CASGEGTSFGTQYF. CDR3 in DNA: TGTGCCAGCGGGGAGGGAACGTCGTTTGGTACGCAGTATTTT.

The CDR3 bases are TGCAGTGCTAGGAGGCAGAGCTCCTACAATGAGCAGTTCTTC. Amino acids: CSARRQSSYNEQFF. V is TRBV20-1 and J is TRBJ2-1; no definite D call. Germline V lookup: CDR1 DFQATT, CDR2 SNEGSKA (reference sequence). Deletions cut 3 bases from V and 0 bases from J, with 9 bases between. The CDR3 loop spans 14 amino acids.

This clonotype has more than one count but fewer than ten. The chain has TRBV24-1 and TRBJ2-1, with TRBD2 matching over 10 bases. Germline CDR1 reads KGHDR; CDR2 reads SFDVKD. The CDR3 length is 18 residues. The trim removed 0 bases at V and 4 bases at J, leaving 8 bases unmatched. The CDR3 is CATSDLGGSGRPYNEQFF. In nucleotides, the CDR3 is TGTGCCACCAGTGATTTGGGGGGTAGCGGGAGGCCATACAATGAGCAGTTCTTC.

Written as DNA, the CDR3 is TGTGCCAGCAGCCCCTTGACTGAAGCTTTCTTT. Protein product: CASSPLTEAFF. V and J are TRBV7-9 and TRBJ1-1; no clear D. Trimming took off 5 bases at V and 5 bases at J, with 6 bases between the two ends. The CDR3 sequence is 11 residues long. The germline CDR1 and CDR2 sequences are SEHNR and FQNEAQ (reference sequence).

The CDR3 loop reads CASIYRVGEDTTYEQYF. CDR3 nucleotides: TGTGCCAGCATATATAGAGTCGGAGAGGATACAACCTACGAGCAGTACTTC. The genes are TRBV6-6 and TRBJ2-7, with no clear D. The CDR3 loop spans 17 amino acids. Germline V lookup: CDR1 MNHNY, CDR2 SVGAGI (reference sequence). V lost 7 bases and J 2 bases, leaving 24 bases between the germline ends.

This rearrangement joins TRBV28 to TRBJ2-1, with D tentatively TRBD1 or TRBD2 (5 bases each). V dropped 6 bases and J dropped 4 bases, with 10 bases sitting between them. The CDR3 is 13 residues long. CDR1 is MDHEN and CDR2 is SYDVKM in the germline V gene. CDR3: CASSKGRYNEQFF. CDR3 in DNA: TGTGCCAGCAGCAAGGGACGATACAATGAGCAGTTCTTC.

This clonotype was detected many times. The rearrangement uses TRBV7-8 and TRBJ2-3; 9 nucleotides agree with TRBD2. The germline gives CDR1 SGHVS, CDR2 FQNEAQ. With V trimmed by 2 bases and J by 5 bases, 8 bases remained unmatched. The CDR3 is 16 amino acids. CDR3 loop: CASSLSRGRGGDTQYF. Written as DNA, the CDR3 is TGTGCCAGCAGCTTATCTCGCGGGAGGGGTGGAGATACGCAGTATTTT.

This clonotype was seen ten or more times. The rearrangement links TRBV9 to TRBJ2-2; D could derive from TRBD1 or TRBD2 (5 bases each). Germline V gene data show CDR1 as SGDLS and CDR2 as YYNGEE. Trimming pared 1 base from V and 4 bases from J, leaving 11 bases between. The CDR3 spans 15 residues. CDR3 protein: CASSVSGPGTGELFF. The CDR3 nucleotides read TGTGCCAGCAGCGTATCGGGGCCGGGCACCGGGGAGCTGTTTTTT.

The chain couples TRBV20-1 to TRBJ2-7, with D possibly TRBD2 on 6 matching bases. The CDR3 is 14 residues long. The germline V gene encodes CDR1 DFQATT and CDR2 SNEGSKA (reference sequence). V was shortened by 4 bases and J by 4 bases, with 17 bases between the two germline ends. The CDR3 protein is CSAILGGGLYEQYF. DNA of the CDR3: TGCAGTGCTATTTTGGGGGGAGGACTTTACGAGCAGTACTTC.

This clonotype was recorded a few times. The chain couples TRBV5-1 to TRBJ2-3, with D perhaps being TRBD1 or TRBD2 (6 bases each). Germline V gives CDR1 SGHRS, CDR2 YFSETQ. V gave up 2 bases and J gave up 1 base, with 14 bases separating them. This CDR3 spans 16 amino acids. In DNA, the CDR3 is TGCGCCAGCAGCTTCCGGGGGCTCACCCGCACAGATACGCAGTATTTT. It is translated as CASSFRGLTRTDTQYF. Combining the CDR3 with reference TRBV5-1 and TRBJ2-3 gives the whole variable domain KAGVTQTPRYLIKTRGQQVTLSCSPISGHRSVSWYQQTPGQGLQFLFEYFSETQRNKGNFPGRFSGRQFSNSRSEMNVSTLELGDSALYLCASSFRGLTRTDTQYFGPGTRLTVL.

This clonotype was counted between two and nine times. The genes are TRBV11-2 and TRBJ2-1; D is undetermined. The V gene's germline CDR1 is SGHAT and CDR2 FQNNGV. The CDR3 is made up of 15 amino acids. V shed 0 bases and J shed 0 bases, with 6 bases lying between them. For the CDR3, the DNA is TGTGCCAGCAGCTTAGATATGAGCTCCTACAATGAGCAGTTCTTC. Its translation: CASSLDMSSYNEQFF.

V is TRBV6-2 or TRBV6-3 and J is TRBJ1-6, with 7 bases identical to TRBD1. The CDR3 consists of 18 residues. J lost 0 bases, V lost 5 bases, and 10 bases had no gene match. Germline CDR1 MNHEY, CDR2 SVGEGT. In DNA form, the CDR3 reads TGTGCCAGCAGTCAACCGGGACAGTCGAGCTCCTATAATTCACCCCTCCACTTT. Protein: CASSQPGQSSSYNSPLHF.

Only a few counts were recorded for this clonotype. V gene TRBV12-3 or TRBV12-4 combines with J gene TRBJ2-3; possible D gene TRBD2, 6 bases. Trimming removed 5 bases at V and 6 bases at J, with 24 bases between. The CDR3 is made up of 17 amino acids. The DNA for the CDR3 is TGTGCCAGCAGTGCCGCGGCGTGGCGGGACTCCTCGGATACGCAGTATTTT. Amino acids: CASSAAAWRDSSDTQYF.

The chain's CDR3 is CASSGNPNTEAFF. The DNA of the CDR3 is TGTGCCAGCAGTGGGAATCCGAACACTGAAGCTTTCTTT. This sequence joins TRBV25-1 and TRBJ1-1; D gene ambiguous. Germline-derived CDR1 and CDR2 are MGHDK and SYGVNS. V dropped 4 bases and J dropped 1 base, with 7 bases sitting between them. This CDR3 has 13 residues. The full variable domain, rest sourced from reference TRBV25-1 and TRBJ1-1, is EADIYQTPRYLVIGTGKKITLECSQTMGHDKMYWYQQDPGMELHLIHYSYGVNSTEKGDLSSESTVSRIRTEHFPLTLESARPSHTSQYLCASSGNPNTEAFFGQGTRLTVV.